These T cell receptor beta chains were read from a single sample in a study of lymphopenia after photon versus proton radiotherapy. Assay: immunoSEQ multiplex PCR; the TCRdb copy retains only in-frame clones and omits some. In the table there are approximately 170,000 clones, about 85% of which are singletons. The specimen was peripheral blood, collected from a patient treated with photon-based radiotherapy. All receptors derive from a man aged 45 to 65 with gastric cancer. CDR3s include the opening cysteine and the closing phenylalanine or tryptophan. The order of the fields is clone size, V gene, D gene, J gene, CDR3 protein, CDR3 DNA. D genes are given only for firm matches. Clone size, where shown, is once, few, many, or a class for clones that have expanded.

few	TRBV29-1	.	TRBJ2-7	CSVGLASSYEQYF	TGCAGCGTGGGTCTAGCGTCCTCCTACGAGCAGTACTTC
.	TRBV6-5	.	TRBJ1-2	CASSFSGGMRGYTF	TGTGCCAGCAGTTTCAGTGGAGGGATGCGTGGCTACACCTTC
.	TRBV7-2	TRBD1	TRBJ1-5	CASSLRGQHNQPQHF	TGTGCCAGCAGCTTACGGGGACAGCACAATCAGCCCCAGCATTTT
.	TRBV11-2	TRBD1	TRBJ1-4	CASSRWTGLLEKLFF	TGTGCCAGCAGCCGATGGACAGGACTCCTAGAAAAACTGTTTTTT
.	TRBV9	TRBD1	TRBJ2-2	CASSVGSGGGGELFF	TGTGCCAGCAGCGTAGGTTCAGGGGGCGGCGGGGAGCTGTTTTTT
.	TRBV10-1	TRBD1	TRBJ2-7	CASSEKPYKRPGQDPTYEQYF	TGCGCCAGCAGTGAGAAACCGTATAAGAGACCGGGACAGGACCCAACCTACGAGCAGTACTTC
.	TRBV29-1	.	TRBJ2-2	CSAVGETGELFF	TGCAGCGCAGTAGGGGAAACCGGGGAGCTGTTTTTT
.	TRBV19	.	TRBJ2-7	CASRDRLSYEQYF	TGTGCCAGTAGGGATAGGTTGTCCTACGAGCAGTACTTC
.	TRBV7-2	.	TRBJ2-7	CASSLDFWAGPQGEQYF	TGTGCCAGCAGCTTAGATTTTTGGGCAGGCCCACAGGGCGAGCAGTACTTC
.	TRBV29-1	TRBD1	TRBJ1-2	CSGQGSGGYTF	TGCAGCGGACAGGGGTCGGGTGGCTACACCTTC
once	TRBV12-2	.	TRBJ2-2	CASRLAKAVWHTGELFF	TGTGCAAGTCGCTTAGCGAAAGCAGTATGGCACACCGGGGAGCTGTTTTTT